This entry lists 10 T cell receptor beta chains sequenced from one sample in a study of shared clonotypes between healthy human individuals. Generated by immunoSEQ multiplex PCR, the TCRdb table keeps only in-frame clones and is missing some. The profile covers 2 million to 3 million clones, with under 95% appearing a single time and about 0.34% taken by the ten largest. Specimen: naive CD4+ T cells from PBMCs. The subset was: CD45RA+ positively selected. The receptors here all came from a man aged 18 to 29 in good health. Some clones in this sample may be carry-over from other donors' samples.

To note about this clone: Different DNA sequences within this sample yield the same CDR3. This chain links TRBV7-9 with TRBJ2-3, with 9 bases identical to TRBD2. The CDR3 length is 14 residues. Germline CDR1 and CDR2: SEHNR and FQNEAQ (reference sequence). The ends lost 5 bases at V and 3 bases at J; junction bases unmatched: 3. CDR3 residues: CASSLGLATDTQYF. DNA of the CDR3: TGTGCCAGCAGCCTAGGACTAGCGACAGATACGCAGTATTTT. The full variable domain, its missing parts supplied by reference TRBV7-9 and TRBJ2-3, is DTGVSQNPRHKITKRGQNVTFRCDPISEHNRLYWYRQTLGQGPEFLTYFQNEAQLEKSRLLSDRFSAERPKGSFSTLEIQRTEQGDSAMYLCASSLGLATDTQYFGPGTRLTVL.

The V and J genes are TRBV2 and TRBJ2-7, with TRBD1 matching over 7 bases. V dropped 9 bases and J dropped 3; count of bases not matched to a gene: 5. The CDR3 covers 12 residues. Looked up from germline, CDR1 is SNHLY and CDR2 is FYNNEI. The CDR3 spells CASTGDSYEQYF. CDR3 nucleotide sequence: TGTGCCAGTACAGGGGACAGCTACGAGCAGTACTTC.

The chain joins TRBV30 to TRBJ1-4, with TRBD1 identical over 7 bases. Germline V gives CDR1 GTSNPN, CDR2 SVGIG (reference sequence). This CDR3 is 13 amino acids long. V shed 4 bases, J shed 3 bases, and the junction held 2 bases outside the gene matches. The chain's CDR3 is CAWTGQPNEKLFF. CDR3 bases: TGTGCCTGGACGGGACAGCCTAATGAAAAACTGTTTTTT.

This clone has a single count. The sample contains more than one DNA sequence encoding this CDR3. The V call is TRBV5-1, the J call TRBJ2-1; TRBD2 agrees at 11 bases. CDR1 and CDR2 (germline): SGHRS, YFSETQ. Trimming cost V 5 bases and J 7 bases; bases outside gene matches: 5. This CDR3 contains 14 residues. This chain's CDR3 is CASSPGTSGNEQFF. CDR3 nucleotides: TGCGCCAGCAGTCCGGGGACTAGCGGAAATGAGCAGTTCTTC. The variable domain in full, completed from reference TRBV5-1 and TRBJ2-1, reads KAGVTQTPRYLIKTRGQQVTLSCSPISGHRSVSWYQQTPGQGLQFLFEYFSETQRNKGNFPGRFSGRQFSNSRSEMNVSTLELGDSALYLCASSPGTSGNEQFFGPGTRLTVL.

As to this clone: Additional DNA sequences in this sample encode the identical CDR3. The chain carries TRBV28 and TRBJ2-5; the D is unclear. Trimming pared 3 bases from V and 7 bases from J, leaving 6 bases between. CDR1 MDHEN and CDR2 SYDVKM come from the germline V gene. The CDR3 spans 11 residues. CDR3 residues: CASSLTGTQYF. The CDR3 DNA follows: TGTGCCAGCAGTTTGACTGGGACCCAGTACTTC.

This clone was seen only once. The sample contains more than one DNA sequence encoding this CDR3. V and J are TRBV28 and TRBJ2-2; 8 bases fit TRBD1. This CDR3 contains 15 residues. CDR1 and CDR2 (germline): MDHEN, SYDVKM. V lost 6 bases, J lost 5 bases, and 8 bases stayed unmatched. CDR3 sequence (DNA): TGTGCCAGCAGCCGTCAGGGGGCGAGGACCGGGGAGCTGTTTTTT. Amino acids: CASSRQGARTGELFF.

This clone was recorded only once. The chain combines TRBV7-9 with TRBJ1-2; D is unclear. The germline V gene has CDR1 SEHNR and CDR2 FQNEAQ (reference sequence). V lost 5 bases to trimming and J lost 8 bases, with 12 bases between them. This CDR3 spans 12 amino acids. CDR3 coding DNA: TGTGCCAGCAGCCGCGGCCCCGGAGGCTACACCTTC. It is translated as CASSRGPGGYTF.

The V and J genes are TRBV5-6 and TRBJ2-2, with a tentative D call TRBD1 (5 bases). V dropped 0 bases and J dropped 0 bases, with 15 bases sitting between them. This CDR3 spans 18 amino acids. The V gene's germline CDR1 is SGHDT and CDR2 YYEEEE. The CDR3 DNA follows: TGTGCCAGCAGCTTGGCCTTACAGGTTCAAGCGAACACCGGGGAGCTGTTTTTT. This sequence encodes CASSLALQVQANTGELFF.

The chain uses TRBV6-5 and TRBJ1-1; D call uncertain. Germline values: CDR1 MNHEY, CDR2 SVGAGI. Trimming pared 6 bases from V and 1 base from J, leaving 9 bases between. The CDR3 sequence is 13 residues long. CDR3 protein: CASRDPSNTEAFF. The DNA for the CDR3 is TGTGCCAGCAGGGACCCCTCGAACACTGAAGCTTTCTTT.

The chain combines TRBV7-3 with TRBJ1-1, with D tentatively TRBD1 (5 bases). V was shortened by 3 bases and J by 0 bases, with 11 bases between the two germline ends. Germline V gives CDR1 SGHTA, CDR2 FQGTGA. CDR3 length: 15 amino acids. The CDR3 is CASSFSRDLNTEAFF. DNA for the CDR3: TGTGCCAGCAGCTTTTCCAGGGATTTGAACACTGAAGCTTTCTTT.